This T cell receptor beta chain was sequenced for a study of shared clonotypes between healthy human individuals. Notes on the study in general: Represented diversity, genetic and exposure-history alike, was limited by few donors.

Generated by immunoSEQ multiplex PCR, the TCRdb table keeps only in-frame clones and is missing some. This table has about 530,000 clones, about three quarters appearing once. CDR1 SGDLS and CDR2 YYNGEE come from the germline V gene. The CDR3 contains 15 residues. Trimming took 0 bases from V and 8 from J, leaving 15 bases between them. As for this clone: Its antigen is undetermined.

The sequence was collected from a woman aged 40 to 50 in good health. Some clones in this sample may be carry-over from other donors' samples. The V gene is TRBV9, the J gene TRBJ2-1; either TRBD1 or TRBD2 may fit D (5 bases each). Specimen: PBMCs. The chain's CDR3 is CASSVAGSMGDEQFF. The CDR3 DNA reads TGTGCCAGCAGCGTAGCGGGAAGTATGGGGGATGAGCAGTTCTTC.